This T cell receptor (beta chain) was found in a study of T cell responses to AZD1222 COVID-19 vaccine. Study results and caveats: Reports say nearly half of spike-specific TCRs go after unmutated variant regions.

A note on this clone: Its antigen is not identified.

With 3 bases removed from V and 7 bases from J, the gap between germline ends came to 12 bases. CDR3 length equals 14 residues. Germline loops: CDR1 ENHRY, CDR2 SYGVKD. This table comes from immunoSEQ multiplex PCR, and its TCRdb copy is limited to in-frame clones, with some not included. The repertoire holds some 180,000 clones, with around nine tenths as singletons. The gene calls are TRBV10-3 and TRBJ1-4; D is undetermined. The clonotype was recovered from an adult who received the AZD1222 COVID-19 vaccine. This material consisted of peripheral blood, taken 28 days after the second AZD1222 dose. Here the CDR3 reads CAISDAGSPEKLFF. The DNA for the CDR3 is TGTGCCATCAGTGACGCGGGGTCCCCTGAAAAACTGTTTTTT.